The clone carrying this T cell receptor beta chain was observed at least ten times. The antigen is unknown. This record comes from a study of metastatic and nonmetastatic thyroid tumors. Study context: The authors compared repertoires across blood and tumor or nodule tissue from malignant and benign thyroid patients. Whole-study findings and limits: Across blood and tumor, TCR beta diversity in malignant thyroid tumors was reportedly significantly higher than in benign nodules.

No treatment had been given to any patient before thyroid surgery. Original methodology: A classifier for distant metastasis in papillary thyroid cancer was constructed using CDR3 differences observed across clinicopathological groups. TCRdb redid the clone calls on the PCR reads using MiXCR. TCRdb's processing, not the study's, gives the V and J calls here. The repertoire holds 20,000 to 25,000 clones, with about 14% as singletons. This clonotype was sampled from a female donor with papillary thyroid cancer or a benign thyroid nodule (not recorded which). Some clones in this sample may be carry-over from other donors' samples. Sequencing used blood.

Here the CDR3 DNA reads TGTGCCAGCTCACCTCTTTGGGGCGGCCGATCCTATGGCTACACCTTC. It encodes CASSPLWGGRSYGYTF. The rearrangement uses TRBV18 and TRBJ1-2; the D gene is possibly TRBD1 (5 bases). V shed 3 bases and J shed 4 bases, with 18 bases lying between them. This CDR3 contains 16 residues. Per germline, CDR1 KGHSH and CDR2 LQKENI.